These 29 T cell receptor beta chains originate from one sample sequenced in a study of shared clonotypes between healthy human individuals. Only in-frame clones appear in the TCRdb table, and some are missing; sequencing was by immunoSEQ multiplex PCR. Of 950,000 to 1,200,000 clones in the sample, around three quarters were seen once. The specimen sequenced was memory CD4+ T cells from PBMCs. This sample's subset: CD45RA-negative fraction. The receptors stem from a man aged 18 to 29 in good health. Some clones in this sample may be carry-over from other donors' samples.

This clone was observed many times. The chain links TRBV28 to TRBJ1-2, with TRBD1 matching 9 bases. This CDR3 has 14 residues. Trimming cost V 7 bases and J 5 bases; bases outside gene matches: 8. The germline CDR1 and CDR2 sequences are MDHEN and SYDVKM. The CDR3 region has the DNA TGTGCCAGCATCGCCGGGACAGGGATATATGGCTACACCTTC. It specifies CASIAGTGIYGYTF.

The chain is built from TRBV2 and TRBJ1-3; TRBD2 agrees at 13 bases. Gene TRBJ2-2 matches the end of the DNA better, so the J call may be wrong. Germline CDR1 reads SNHLY; CDR2 reads FYNNEI. This CDR3 spans 14 amino acids. CDR3 residues: CASTGLAGLGELFF. The DNA for the CDR3 is TGTGCCAGCACGGGACTAGCGGGATTGGGGGAGCTGTTTTTT.

In the case of this clone: Since a much larger clone is just one base distant, this may be a read error. The genes are TRBV6-1 and TRBJ2-1; D is possibly TRBD1 (6 bases). The CDR3 spans 13 residues. Germline V gives CDR1 MNHNS, CDR2 SASEGT. V lost 5 bases and J 5 bases, leaving 10 bases between the germline ends. In DNA form, the CDR3 reads TGTGCCAGCAGTCCGGGACACAACAATGAGCAGTTCTTC. It codes for CASSPGHNNEQFF.

CDR3 loop: CASSEALLGREDSGNTIYF. CDR3 bases: TGTGCCAGCAGTGAAGCGCTTCTGGGACGCGAGGACTCTGGAAACACCATATATTTT. V gene TRBV2 combines with J gene TRBJ1-3; tentatively, D is TRBD1 (5 bases). CDR3 size: 19 residues. Germline V gives CDR1 SNHLY, CDR2 FYNNEI. Trimming took off 0 bases at V and 0 bases at J, with 18 bases between the two ends.

As to this clone: This sample also contains other DNA sequences that code for the same CDR3. The rearrangement joins TRBV2 to TRBJ2-3, with D possibly called TRBD1 or TRBD2 (5 bases each). Germline V lookup: CDR1 SNHLY, CDR2 FYNNEI. CDR3 length: 12 amino acids. Trimming took 3 bases from V and 6 from J, leaving 7 bases between them. CDR3 coding DNA: TGTGCCAGCAGTGATCGGGGCGATACGCAGTATTTT. Translation: CASSDRGDTQYF.

The V and J genes are TRBV2 and TRBJ1-5; 7 bases agree with TRBD1. J gave up 6 bases and V 10 bases, and 9 bases lay outside the gene matches. The CDR3 is 13 residues long. CDR1 SNHLY and CDR2 FYNNEI come from the germline V gene. This CDR3 reads CATERQGGQPQHF. The CDR3 DNA is TGTGCCACCGAACGACAGGGCGGTCAGCCCCAGCATTTT. Complete variable domain (other parts from reference TRBV2 and TRBJ1-5): EPEVTQTPSHQVTQMGQEVILRCVPISNHLYFYWYRQILGQKVEFLVSFYNNEISEKSEIFDDQFSVERPDGSNFTLKIRSTKLEDSAMYFCATERQGGQPQHFGDGTRLSIL.

The chain uses TRBV30 and TRBJ2-7; 9 nucleotides align to TRBD2. After removal of 6 bases from V and 2 bases from J, the junction contained 14 bases not matched to a gene. Germline CDR1 and CDR2: GTSNPN and SVGIG (reference sequence). This CDR3 region has 16 residues. CDR3 amino acids: CACRIAGVGRAYEQYF. The CDR3 nucleotides are TGTGCCTGCAGAATAGCGGGAGTCGGTCGGGCCTACGAGCAGTACTTC.

This sequence joins TRBV29-1 and TRBJ1-2; D is unresolved. Germline-derived CDR1 and CDR2 are SQVTM and ANQGSEA. V was pared by 7 bases and J by 5 bases, with 14 bases between. This CDR3 region has 12 residues. Here the CDR3 reads CSAESASYGYTF. The CDR3 DNA follows: TGCAGCGCCGAGTCGGCCTCATATGGCTACACCTTC.

The chain recombines TRBV28 with TRBJ1-1, with 10 bases aligning to TRBD1. With 5 bases clipped from V and 6 bases from J, the junction kept 6 bases outside the gene matches. Germline CDR1 is MDHEN and CDR2 is SYDVKM. This CDR3 comprises 14 residues. The CDR3 reads CASSLDRGRAEAFF. As DNA, the CDR3 is TGTGCCAGCAGTCTGGACAGGGGGAGGGCTGAAGCTTTCTTT.

With regard to this clone: The sample holds other DNA sequences that translate to the same CDR3. V and J are TRBV5-1 and TRBJ2-2; 7 bases match TRBD1. V was clipped by 2 bases and J by 6 bases; unmatched bases: 1. Germline lookup yields CDR1 SGHRS and CDR2 YFSETQ. The CDR3 loop spans 13 amino acids. The CDR3 loop reads CASSLQGSGELFF. CDR3 sequence (DNA): TGCGCCAGCAGCTTACAGGGGTCCGGGGAGCTGTTTTTT.

This clone is a singleton in its sample. The rearrangement links TRBV6-6 to TRBJ2-7; a possible D gene is TRBD2 (6 bases). Germline assignment: CDR1 MNHNY and CDR2 SVGAGI (reference sequence). The CDR3 is made up of 15 amino acids. Trimming removed 6 bases at V and 4 bases at J, with 19 bases between. The CDR3 loop reads CASSPGEGGRYEQYF. The CDR3 nucleotides are TGTGCCAGCAGCCCTGGAGAGGGAGGAAGATACGAGCAGTACTTC.

The CDR3 here is CASSRDEDQPQHF. CDR3 nucleotides: TGTGCCAGCAGCAGGGACGAGGATCAGCCCCAGCATTTT. The chain is built from TRBV2 and TRBJ1-5; possibly TRBD1 for D (5 bases). Germline V gene data show CDR1 as SNHLY and CDR2 as FYNNEI. The V gene lost 6 bases and the J gene lost 5 bases, with 11 bases spanning the gap. The CDR3 loop spans 13 amino acids. The whole variable domain, remainder taken from reference TRBV2 and TRBJ1-5, is EPEVTQTPSHQVTQMGQEVILRCVPISNHLYFYWYRQILGQKVEFLVSFYNNEISEKSEIFDDQFSVERPDGSNFTLKIRSTKLEDSAMYFCASSRDEDQPQHFGDGTRLSIL.

The gene calls are TRBV4-1 and TRBJ1-1; no clear D gene. This CDR3 comprises 15 residues. CDR1 and CDR2 (germline): MGHRA, YSYEKL. Deletions cut 0 bases from V and 4 bases from J, with 12 bases between. The CDR3 DNA follows: TGCGCCAGCAGCCAAGAGGCCTTTGGGCGCACTGAAGCTTTCTTT. Translating it yields CASSQEAFGRTEAFF.

The CDR3 coding sequence is TGTGCCAGCAGGACCGGGACAGGGGACACCGGGGAGCTGTTTTTT. It specifies CASRTGTGDTGELFF. The chain has TRBV6-5 and TRBJ2-2, with 10 bases lining up with TRBD1. The J segment lost 3 bases and the V segment lost 6 bases, leaving 4 bases of the junction unmatched. The CDR3 runs to 15 residues. Germline V gene sequence: CDR1 MNHEY, CDR2 SVGAGI.

This clone was detected only a few times. The chain combines TRBV28 with TRBJ1-5, with TRBD1 identical over 7 bases. With V trimmed by 6 bases and J by 3 bases, 8 bases remained unmatched. This CDR3 contains 15 residues. The germline V gene encodes CDR1 MDHEN and CDR2 SYDVKM. The CDR3 loop is CASSFTTGYNQPQHF. Here the CDR3 DNA reads TGTGCCAGCAGCTTCACGACAGGGTACAATCAGCCCCAGCATTTT.

The V gene is TRBV7-6, the J gene TRBJ2-2, with 7 bases matching TRBD1. CDR1 SGHVS and CDR2 FNYEAQ come from the germline V gene. The CDR3 loop spans 15 amino acids. V lost 3 bases and J lost 9; bases outside the gene matches: 10. CDR3 sequence: CASSLAGDSRRELFF. CDR3 bases: TGTGCCAGCAGCTTGGCCGGGGACAGCCGTAGGGAGCTGTTTTTT. The whole variable domain, remainder taken from reference TRBV7-6 and TRBJ2-2, is GAGVSQSPRYKVTKRGQDVALRCDPISGHVSLYWYRQALGQGPEFLTYFNYEAQQDKSGLPNDRFSAERPEGSISTLTIQRTEQRDSAMYRCASSLAGDSRRELFFGEGSRLTVL.

This clone was observed a handful of times. This sequence joins TRBV29-1 and TRBJ2-5; 13 nucleotides match TRBD2. In germline, CDR1 is SQVTM, CDR2 ANQGSEA. CDR3 length: 15 residues. V was clipped by 7 bases and J by 1 base; unmatched bases: 6. In nucleotides, the CDR3 is TGCAGCGGAGCAAGGACTAGCGGGAGCCAAGAGACCCAGTACTTC. This encodes CSGARTSGSQETQYF.

The chain employs TRBV19 and TRBJ2-2; the D gene is possibly TRBD1 (6 bases). Trimming took off 3 bases at V and 2 bases at J, with 13 bases between the two ends. In germline, CDR1 is LNHDA, CDR2 SQIVND (reference sequence). The CDR3 runs to 16 residues. The CDR3 DNA follows: TGTGCCAGTAGTATTGGGGTGGGACACAACACCGGGGAGCTGTTTTTT. Protein: CASSIGVGHNTGELFF.

This chain connects TRBV28 to TRBJ1-1; unclear D gene. V gave up 1 base and J gave up 10 bases, with 13 bases separating them. The CDR3 is 13 residues long. Germline V gives CDR1 MDHEN, CDR2 SYDVKM. The CDR3 coding sequence is TGTGCCAGCAGTTTATCGGGTGGGATGGTAGCTTTCTTT. This sequence encodes CASSLSGGMVAFF.

This chain uses TRBV7-5 with TRBJ2-7; the table's D call, TRBD2, was not checked against the DNA. TRBV7-5 is labeled a pseudogene. The CDR3 consists of 18 residues. CDR3 sequence (DNA): TGTGCCAGAAGCGTCTCTTTAAACCCGGGAGTAGAAGTCTACGAGCAGTACTTC. It codes for CARSVSLNPGVEVYEQYF.

This clone was counted only a few times. CDR3 bases: TGTGCCAGCGGCTGGGGTGAGCAGTTCTTC. Encoded protein: CASGWGEQFF. The rearrangement joins TRBV27 to TRBJ2-1, with unresolved D. CDR1 MNHEY and CDR2 SMNVEV come from the germline V gene (reference sequence). The CDR3 runs 10 residues. Trimming shortened V by 8 bases and J by 9 bases, and 8 bases separated the two germline ends.

The chain uses TRBV30 and TRBJ2-5, with 12 bases aligning to TRBD2. CDR1 and CDR2 (germline): GTSNPN, SVGIG (reference sequence). The CDR3 is 15 amino acids. V shed 4 bases, J shed 5 bases, and the junction held 8 bases outside the gene matches. The CDR3 DNA follows: TGTGCCTGGACCCGACTAGCGGGAGTATTTGAGACCCAGTACTTC. As protein: CAWTRLAGVFETQYF.

The chain employs TRBV29-1 and TRBJ2-7; TRBD2 matches at 12 bases. Per the germline V gene, CDR1 is SQVTM and CDR2 is ANQGSEA. V was clipped by 7 bases and J by 5 bases; unmatched bases: 21. The CDR3 runs 18 residues. CDR3 nucleotide sequence: TGCAGCGCCACTACAGGTCAGCTAGCGGGAGGGCCGGTCGACGAGCAGTACTTC. The encoded protein is CSATTGQLAGGPVDEQYF.

This clone was detected once. The genes are TRBV18 and TRBJ2-6; D is ambiguous. The CDR3 runs to 16 residues. CDR1 is KGHSH, CDR2 LQKENI, per germline. V was trimmed by 0 bases and J by 1 base, leaving 7 bases between them. The CDR3 DNA is TGTGCCAGCTCACCACCTGGGGATTCTGGGGCCAACGTCCTGACTTTC. It yields the protein CASSPPGDSGANVLTF.

The chain links TRBV6-5 to TRBJ1-1; tentative D call: TRBD1 (5 bases). V gave up 0 bases and J gave up 4 bases, with 15 bases separating them. The CDR3 extends over 16 amino acids. The germline V gene encodes CDR1 MNHEY and CDR2 SVGAGI. CDR3 in amino acids: CASSYSTGRGGTEAFF. CDR3 in DNA: TGTGCCAGCAGTTACTCGACGGGTAGGGGCGGCACTGAAGCTTTCTTT.

The CDR3 DNA reads TGTGCCAGCAGTTCCCCTCAGCGGGCCTCCTACGAGCAGTACTTC. Its translation is CASSSPQRASYEQYF. V gene TRBV27 combines with J gene TRBJ2-7; perhaps TRBD2 as D (6 bases). V lost 4 bases to trimming and J lost 0 bases, with 13 bases between them. The CDR3 spans 15 residues. Per germline, CDR1 MNHEY and CDR2 SMNVEV (reference sequence).

The V and J genes are TRBV2 and TRBJ1-3; D uncertain. The CDR3 has 13 residues. Germline CDR1 SNHLY, CDR2 FYNNEI. Trimming cost V 8 bases and J 0 bases, with 8 bases left between them. CDR3 protein: CASERSSGNTIYF. DNA for the CDR3: TGTGCCAGCGAGAGATCCTCTGGAAACACCATATATTTT.

This clone was detected once. The chain employs TRBV25-1 and TRBJ1-5; TRBD1 aligns across 10 bases. Germline lookup yields CDR1 MGHDK and CDR2 SYGVNS. The V and J ends lost 3 bases and 3 bases, in that order; junction bases with no gene match: 8. CDR3 length: 17 amino acids. Written as DNA, the CDR3 is TGTGCCAGCAGTGATACGAGGACAGGGGGGGTCAATCAGCCCCAGCATTTT. As protein: CASSDTRTGGVNQPQHF.

The chain has TRBV6-1 and TRBJ2-5; D unresolved. Germline-derived CDR1 and CDR2 are MNHNS and SASEGT. V lost 1 base, J lost 1 base, and 4 bases lay in between. The CDR3 is 13 residues long. The chain's CDR3 is CASSEDGQETQYF. The CDR3 DNA follows: TGTGCCAGCAGTGAAGATGGCCAAGAGACCCAGTACTTC.